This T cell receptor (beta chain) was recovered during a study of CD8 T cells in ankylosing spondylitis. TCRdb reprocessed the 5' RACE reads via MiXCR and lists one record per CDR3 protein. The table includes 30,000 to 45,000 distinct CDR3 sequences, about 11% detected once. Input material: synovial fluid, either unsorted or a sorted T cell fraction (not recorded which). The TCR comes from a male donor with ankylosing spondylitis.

In DNA, the CDR3 is TGTGCCAGCAGTTTTAGCACTGAAGCTTTCTTT. As protein: CASSFSTEAFF. The chain has TRBV7-8 and TRBJ1-1, with D hard to call. The CDR3 is 11 amino acids. The V end was cut by 6 bases, the J end by 4 bases, with 6 bases between. Germline CDR1 is SGHVS and CDR2 is FQNEAQ. The variable domain in full, with the rest retrieved from reference TRBV7-8 and TRBJ1-1, is GAGVSQSPRYKVAKRGQDVALRCDPISGHVSLFWYQQALGQGPEFLTYFQNEAQLDKSGLPSDRFFAERPEGSVSTLKIQRTQQEDSAVYLCASSFSTEAFFGQGTRLTVV.